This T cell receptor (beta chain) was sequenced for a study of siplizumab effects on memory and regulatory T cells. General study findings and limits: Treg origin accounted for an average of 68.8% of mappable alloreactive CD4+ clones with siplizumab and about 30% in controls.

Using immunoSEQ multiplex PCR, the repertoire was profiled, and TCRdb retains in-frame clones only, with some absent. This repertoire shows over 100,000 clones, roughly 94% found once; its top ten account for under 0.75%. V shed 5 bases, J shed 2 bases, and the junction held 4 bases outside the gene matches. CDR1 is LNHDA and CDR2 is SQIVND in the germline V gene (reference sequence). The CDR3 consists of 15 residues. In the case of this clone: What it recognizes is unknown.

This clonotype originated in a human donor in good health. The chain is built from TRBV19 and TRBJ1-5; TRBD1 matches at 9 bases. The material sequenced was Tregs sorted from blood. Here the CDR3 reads CASSSGQGGNQPQHF. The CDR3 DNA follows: TGTGCCAGTAGTTCGGGACAGGGCGGCAATCAGCCCCAGCATTTT.